Here is one TCR beta chain with its context. Its antigen is not known. Germline lookup yields CDR1 SGHRS and CDR2 YFSETQ. With V trimmed by 4 bases and J by 7 bases, 6 bases remained unmatched. The CDR3 sequence is 13 residues long. These data are taken from a study of beta chain features in type 1 diabetes. The wider study: Patients looked much like healthy donors when it came to age, gender and cell yields. Study-wide results and caveats: TCRB CDR3s from Type 1 diabetes patients were moderately but significantly shorter in all four CD4+ subsets.

The entirety of the isolated RNA underwent reverse transcription, so expressed TCRB transcripts were sequenced. Sequenced by immunoSEQ multiplex PCR; TCRdb stores in-frame clones only, minus some. The table includes roughly 70,000 clones, roughly 50% detected once. The sequence was collected from a man aged 30-40 years with type 1 diabetes. The sequenced sample was central memory CD4+ T cells from blood. The rearrangement uses TRBV5-1 and TRBJ2-7, with TRBD1 identical over 9 bases. Here the CDR3 reads CASSTRQGDEQYF. The CDR3 DNA reads as TGCGCCAGCAGCACAAGACAGGGGGATGAGCAGTACTTC.